A selection of T cell receptor beta chains follows, all from one sample in a study of blood T cell repertoires in COVID-19. The table came from immunoSEQ multiplex PCR; TCRdb's copy has only in-frame clones and leaves some out. The sample includes around 250,000 clones, about four fifths of them seen just once. Sample: peripheral blood. These TCRs come from a woman under 30 with acute or convalescent COVID-19. The CDR3 runs from the conserved cysteine through the conserved F or W. A D gene is named only where the DNA matches it firmly. Only part of the rows carry a size: once, few, many, or a class if the clone is expanded.

d_gene	abundance	j_gene	v_gene	CDR3aa	CDR3nt
TRBD2	.	TRBJ2-1	TRBV10-3	CAISEFFFLADIYNEQFF	TGTGCCATCAGTGAGTTTTTTTTTCTAGCGGATATTTACAATGAGCAGTTCTTC
.	once	TRBJ2-1	TRBV7-9	CASSLRDTPVYNEQFF	TGTGCCAGCAGCCTCAGAGACACCCCCGTCTACAATGAGCAGTTCTTC
.	.	TRBJ2-3	TRBV6-4	CASSDSVASGTDTQYF	TGTGCCAGCAGTGATTCCGTGGCTAGCGGCACAGATACGCAGTATTTT
TRBD1	once	TRBJ1-1	TRBV28	CASSTLGQGPNTEAFF	TGTGCCAGCAGTACCTTGGGACAGGGGCCGAACACTGAAGCTTTCTTT
TRBD2	few	TRBJ2-3	TRBV6-5	CASTDGRADTDTQYF	TGTGCCAGCACCGACGGGAGGGCGGACACAGATACGCAGTATTTT
TRBD1	.	TRBJ1-1	TRBV3-1/TRBV3-2	CASSHYRDRERFFF	TGTGCCAGCAGTCATTACCGGGACAGGGAGCGATTTTTCTTT
.	.	TRBJ1-1	TRBV5-4	CASSLAGTKEAFF	TGTGCCAGCAGCTTGGCAGGGACAAAGGAAGCTTTCTTT
.	.	TRBJ2-6	TRBV15	CATSRDFTVGRGASGANVLTF	TGTGCCACCAGCAGAGATTTTACAGTTGGGAGGGGGGCCTCTGGGGCCAACGTCCTGACTTTC
.	.	TRBJ1-2	TRBV27	CASSGPGGIYGYTF	TGTGCCAGCAGCGGCCCGGGAGGGATCTATGGCTACACCTTC
TRBD2	.	TRBJ2-7	TRBV7-9	CASSLSGNEQYF	TGTGCCAGCAGCTTAAGCGGGAACGAGCAGTACTTC
TRBD1	.	TRBJ1-4	TRBV19	CASRGRGATNEKLFF	TGTGCCAGCCGGGGCAGGGGGGCCACTAATGAAAAACTGTTTTTT
.	.	TRBJ2-7	TRBV5-1	CASSLGYRLSYEQYF	TGCGCCAGCAGCTTGGGGTACAGACTAAGCTACGAGCAGTACTTC
TRBD1	.	TRBJ2-7	TRBV5-1	CASSSDRAGYEQYF	TGCGCCAGCAGCTCGGACAGGGCGGGCTACGAGCAGTACTTC
TRBD2	.	TRBJ2-1	TRBV19	CASSLREAPYNEQFF	TGTGCCAGTAGCCTGCGGGAGGCCCCCTACAATGAGCAGTTCTTC
TRBD2	.	TRBJ2-1	TRBV19	CASSMFLAGSNEQFF	TGTGCCAGTAGTATGTTCCTAGCGGGGTCCAATGAGCAGTTCTTC
.	.	TRBJ1-4	TRBV19	CASSIGAGATNEKLFF	TGTGCCAGTAGTATCGGCGCAGGCGCAACTAATGAAAAACTGTTTTTT
TRBD1	.	TRBJ2-2	TRBV18	CASSPNRGRLAGTGELFF	TGTGCCAGCTCACCGAACAGGGGTCGGCTGGCGGGCACCGGGGAGCTGTTTTTT
.	once	TRBJ2-1	TRBV30	CAWNLGGNEQFF	TGTGCCTGGAATCTGGGAGGCAATGAGCAGTTCTTC
TRBD2	once	TRBJ2-5	TRBV29-1	CSVRVLAGEETQYF	TGCAGCGTTCGGGTACTAGCGGGAGAAGAGACCCAGTACTTC
TRBD1	.	TRBJ1-5	TRBV6-5	CATRGDRNSNQPQHF	TGTGCCACCAGGGGGGACAGAAATAGCAATCAGCCCCAGCATTTT
.	.	TRBJ2-2	TRBV28	CASSTRSTGELFF	TGTGCCAGCAGTACCCGTAGCACCGGGGAGCTGTTTTTT
.	.	TRBJ1-2	TRBV6-5	CASSHRGAADYGYTF	TGTGCCAGCAGCCACCGGGGGGCGGCGGACTATGGCTACACCTTC
.	.	TRBJ1-6	TRBV29-1	CSVGFDRNSPLHF	TGCAGCGTTGGATTTGACAGGAATTCACCCCTCCACTTT
TRBD2	.	TRBJ2-2	TRBV9	CASSVEGRDGELFF	TGTGCCAGCAGCGTAGAAGGGAGGGACGGGGAGCTGTTTTTT
TRBD1	.	TRBJ1-1	TRBV6-2/TRBV6-3	CASSPRGQGENTEAFF	TGTGCCAGCAGCCCTCGGGGACAGGGGGAAAACACTGAAGCTTTCTTT
TRBD1	once	TRBJ2-7	TRBV19	CASRFGTGESYEQYF	TGTGCCAGTAGATTTGGGACAGGGGAGTCCTACGAGCAGTACTTC
.	few	TRBJ1-4	TRBV28	CASSTPEKLFF	TGTGCCAGCAGTACTCCCGAAAAACTGTTTTTT
.	once	TRBJ1-6	TRBV5-5	CASSLASSQGIDNSPLHF	TGTGCCAGCAGCTTGGCGTCGTCGCAGGGGATTGATAATTCACCCCTCCACTTT
TRBD1	.	TRBJ1-5	TRBV7-8	CASSQLTGYSNQPQHF	TGTGCCAGCAGCCAACTGACAGGGTATAGCAATCAGCCCCAGCATTTT
TRBD2	few	TRBJ2-7	TRBV5-1	CASSFGVAGNYEQYF	TGCGCCAGCAGCTTCGGAGTAGCGGGGAACTACGAGCAGTACTTC
.	.	TRBJ1-2	TRBV2	CARKDSLYGYTF	TGTGCCAGAAAGGACAGTCTCTATGGCTACACCTTC
TRBD2	.	TRBJ2-7	TRBV4-1	CASSLGREGLYEQYF	TGCGCCAGCAGCCTAGGGCGGGAGGGCCTATACGAGCAGTACTTC
.	.	TRBJ2-1	TRBV6-5	CASSYGHLSNEQFF	TGTGCCAGCAGTTACGGTCACCTTAGCAATGAGCAGTTCTTC
TRBD1	few	TRBJ1-1	TRBV28	CASSLIGVGTGNTEAFF	TGTGCCAGCAGTTTAATTGGCGTGGGGACAGGGAACACTGAAGCTTTCTTT
.	.	TRBJ2-7	TRBV4-3	CASSQDAGSGQGYEQYF	TGCGCCAGCAGCCAAGATGCAGGATCGGGACAAGGCTACGAGCAGTACTTC
TRBD1	.	TRBJ1-5	TRBV19	CASSGTGGQPQHF	TGTGCCAGTAGTGGGACAGGCGGGCAGCCCCAGCATTTT
.	.	TRBJ2-7	TRBV30	CAWSAGYGGNQYF	TGTGCCTGGAGTGCTGGGTACGGCGGAAATCAGTACTTC
.	once	TRBJ1-2	TRBV5-1	CASSLQITDSPYGYTF	TGCGCCAGCAGCTTGCAGATAACAGACAGCCCATATGGCTACACCTTC
TRBD1	.	TRBJ1-1	TRBV6-5	CASGAGGSGNTEAFF	TGTGCCAGCGGGGCAGGGGGTAGTGGGAACACTGAAGCTTTCTTT
.	.	TRBJ2-7	TRBV29-1	CSVEGGWPSYEQYF	TGCAGCGTTGAAGGAGGGTGGCCCAGCTACGAGCAGTACTTC
.	.	TRBJ1-5	TRBV24-1	CATSDLYSNQPQHF	TGTGCCACCAGTGATTTGTATAGCAATCAGCCCCAGCATTTT
TRBD1	.	TRBJ2-7	TRBV15	CATSRTGQSYEQYF	TGTGCCACCAGCAGAACGGGACAGTCTTACGAGCAGTACTTC
.	.	TRBJ2-1	TRBV10-2	CASSPREDNEQFF	TGCGCCAGCAGTCCGCGCGAGGACAATGAGCAGTTCTTC
TRBD1	.	TRBJ1-1	TRBV5-1	CASSSDREVTEAFF	TGCGCCAGCAGCTCGGACAGGGAGGTCACTGAAGCTTTCTTT
.	.	TRBJ2-1	TRBV5-1	CASSLIQGLFNEQFF	TGCGCCAGCAGCTTGATCCAGGGGCTTTTCAATGAGCAGTTCTTC
TRBD2	.	TRBJ2-1	TRBV30	CAWRGGLDYNEQFF	TGTGCCTGGCGTGGGGGACTAGACTACAATGAGCAGTTCTTC
TRBD2	.	TRBJ2-1	TRBV6-1	CASSEAPPGGEQFF	TGTGCCAGCAGTGAAGCCCCGCCGGGGGGGGAACAGTTCTTC
.	.	TRBJ2-7	TRBV7-2	CASSESGNLFEQYF	TGTGCCAGCAGCGAGAGTGGTAACCTTTTCGAGCAGTACTTC
TRBD2	.	TRBJ2-7	TRBV4-3	CASSQFHSSGRADEQYF	TGCGCCAGCAGCCAATTCCACTCTAGCGGGAGGGCGGACGAGCAGTACTTC
.	once	TRBJ2-1	TRBV4-3	CASSHLSGAYNEQFF	TGCGCCAGCAGCCATTTAAGCGGTGCCTACAATGAGCAGTTCTTC
.	.	TRBJ1-2	TRBV6-5	CASSYSSGGRGGYTF	TGTGCCAGCAGTTACTCGTCCGGGGGAAGGGGAGGCTACACCTTC
TRBD1	.	TRBJ2-7	TRBV3-1/TRBV3-2	CASSQLRVWDSSYEQYF	TGTGCCAGCAGCCAACTCCGGGTGTGGGACAGCTCCTACGAGCAGTACTTC
.	.	TRBJ2-7	TRBV20-1	CSASRVEQYF	TGCAGTGCTAGTCGGGTCGAGCAGTACTTC
.	.	TRBJ2-3	TRBV30	CAWGDPRQRSTDTQYF	TGTGCCTGGGGGGACCCGAGACAGCGCAGCACAGATACGCAGTATTTT
TRBD1	.	TRBJ1-3	TRBV9	CASSVPGTAGNTIYF	TGTGCCAGCAGCGTCCCTGGGACAGCTGGAAACACCATATATTTT